This entry lists 10 T cell receptor beta chains sequenced from one sample in a study of glioma-infiltrating T cells. TCR alpha and beta CDR3 regions were amplified from RNA using iRepertoire nested multiplex PCR. TCRdb re-called the multiplex PCR reads through MiXCR, storing one row per CDR3 protein. The table lists a few hundred thousand distinct CDR3 sequences, 41% of them singletons, with about 12% in the top ten. Sequencing was performed on glioma tissue, nonneoplastic brain tissue, or PBMCs (not recorded which). Source of these receptors: a human donor with low-grade glioma or glioblastoma, undergoing nonglioma brain surgery, or in good health (not recorded which).

The genes are TRBV27 and TRBJ1-4; no clear D. Deletions cut 4 bases from V and 8 bases from J, with 14 bases between. There are 14 residues in the CDR3. CDR1 and CDR2 (germline): MNHEY, SMNVEV (reference sequence). The CDR3 DNA is TGTGCCAGCAGTTCTAAACGGTACGGCGAAAAACTGTTTTTT. This gives the protein CASSSKRYGEKLFF.

This sequence joins TRBV2 and TRBJ1-2; TRBD1 is a possible D gene (5 bases). V was cut by 6 bases and J by 5 bases, with 16 bases left in between. This CDR3 comprises 14 residues. Germline V gene sequence: CDR1 SNHLY, CDR2 FYNNEI. The CDR3 sequence is CASSPHGTIYGYTF. The CDR3 DNA follows: TGTGCCAGCAGCCCCCACGGGACGATTTATGGCTACACCTTC.

V gene TRBV5-1 combines with J gene TRBJ2-7, with D possibly TRBD2 on 6 matching bases. V was pared by 1 base and J by 3 bases, with 14 bases between. Germline loops: CDR1 SGHRS, CDR2 YFSETQ. CDR3 size: 15 residues. The CDR3 region is CASSLPGVSFYEQYF. In DNA form, the CDR3 reads TGCGCCAGCAGCTTGCCGGGGGTATCTTTCTACGAGCAGTACTTC. The full variable domain, rest sourced from reference TRBV5-1 and TRBJ2-7, is KAGVTQTPRYLIKTRGQQVTLSCSPISGHRSVSWYQQTPGQGLQFLFEYFSETQRNKGNFPGRFSGRQFSNSRSEMNVSTLELGDSALYLCASSLPGVSFYEQYFGPGTRLTVT.

The V and J genes are TRBV4-2 and TRBJ2-2; 11 bases match TRBD2. J was trimmed by 6 bases and V by 4 bases; bases with no gene match: 7. Germline CDR1 and CDR2: LGHNA and YNFKEQ. This CDR3 is 16 amino acids long. This chain's CDR3 is CASSPASGRTPGELFF. The CDR3 DNA reads TGTGCCAGCAGCCCGGCTAGCGGGAGGACCCCCGGGGAGCTGTTTTTT.

CDR3 protein: CASNRWVGKGTYEQYF. CDR3 bases: TGTGCCAGCAACAGATGGGTAGGCAAGGGGACTTACGAGCAGTACTTC. The V gene is TRBV6-1, the J gene TRBJ2-7; tentatively, D is TRBD2 (6 bases). The CDR3 is 16 residues long. V was trimmed by 7 bases and J by 4 bases, leaving 23 bases between them. Germline V lookup: CDR1 MNHNS, CDR2 SASEGT.

This clonotype was found a few times. One junction end disagrees with the germline gene, perhaps due to a read error. V gene TRBV29-1 combines with J gene TRBJ2-7; perhaps TRBD2 as D (6 bases). There are 17 residues in the CDR3. Germline lookup yields CDR1 SQVTM and CDR2 ANQGSEA. The CDR3 spells CSVEDLGGPPNDYEQYF. CDR3 bases: TGCAGCGTTGAAGATCTGGGGGGACCCCCAAACGACTACGAGCAGTATTTC.

The chain combines TRBV28 with TRBJ2-3, with unresolved D. Trimming left V 5 bases short and J 8 bases short, with 14 bases between. This CDR3 is 13 amino acids long. The germline V gene encodes CDR1 MDHEN and CDR2 SYDVKM. The CDR3 loop reads CASSPLQISTQYF. Here the CDR3 DNA reads TGTGCCAGCAGTCCCCTTCAAATAAGTACGCAGTATTTT. The whole variable domain, remainder taken from reference TRBV28 and TRBJ2-3, is DVKVTQSSRYLVKRTGEKVFLECVQDMDHENMFWYRQDPGLGLRLIYFSYDVKMKEKGDIPEGYSVSREKKERFSLILESASTNQTSMYLCASSPLQISTQYFGPGTRLTVL.

The genes are TRBV18 and TRBJ2-2; possibly TRBD1 for D (5 bases). Per the germline V gene, CDR1 is KGHSH and CDR2 is LQKENI. The CDR3 is made up of 16 amino acids. V lost 3 bases to trimming and J lost 1 base, with 12 bases between them. As DNA, the CDR3 is TGTGCCAGCTCACCCTCCCGGCAGGGGAACACCGGGGAGCTGTTTTTT. This sequence encodes CASSPSRQGNTGELFF.

This clonotype was seen repeatedly, ten times or more. The J gene is TRBJ2-1, the V gene TRBV20-1; D is possibly TRBD2 (5 bases). Trimming removed 0 bases from V and 1 base from J, with 10 bases in between. The germline V gene has CDR1 DFQATT and CDR2 SNEGSKA (reference sequence). There are 15 residues in the CDR3. The CDR3 coding sequence is TGCAGTGCTAGAGATCAGGAGCGGTCCTACAATGAGCAGTTCTTC. This translates into CSARDQERSYNEQFF.

V is TRBV7-2 and J is TRBJ2-1; tentatively, D is TRBD1 or TRBD2 (5 bases each). V lost 3 bases and J lost 3, with 6 bases in between. In germline, CDR1 is SGHTA, CDR2 FQGNSA. The CDR3 is made up of 13 amino acids. CDR3 protein: CASSFGGYNEQFF. The CDR3 DNA sequence: TGTGCCAGCAGCTTTGGGGGCTACAATGAGCAGTTCTTC.